One and the same sample provided the 21 T cell receptor beta chains below, sequenced in a study of control samples from healthy donors and cancer patients (dated by TCRdb to the early 2020s). The library was generated by the immunoSEQ multiplex PCR assay. In its TCRdb copy, this immuneACCESS table keeps in-frame sequences only and misses some clones. Where compared with another copy, unresolved V genes explain less than half of these, and the others have no known cause. Counted in this sample were under 85,000 clones; around 90% of them appeared once. The ten largest clones add up to roughly 5.5% of the sample. The sequenced sample consisted of PBMCs. The receptors shown here come from a man in his sixties with colorectal cancer.

The V and J genes are TRBV9 and TRBJ1-4, with D unclear. V gave up 0 bases and J gave up 5 bases, with 14 bases separating them. CDR3 length: 16 amino acids. CDR1 and CDR2 (germline): SGDLS, YYNGEE. CDR3 nucleotides: TGTGCCAGCAGCGTAGGTGGGTCAGGTCAGAATGAAAAACTGTTTTTT. Encoded protein: CASSVGGSGQNEKLFF.

V and J are TRBV7-9 and TRBJ2-1, with D perhaps matching TRBD1 or TRBD2 (5 bases each). The CDR3 runs 15 residues. Trimming took 5 bases from V and 3 from J, leaving 14 bases between them. Germline CDR1 and CDR2: SEHNR and FQNEAQ (reference sequence). In DNA form, the CDR3 reads TGTGCCAGCAGCCCATCCCGGGACCACTACAATGAGCAGTTCTTC. This sequence encodes CASSPSRDHYNEQFF.

The chain recombines TRBV7-2 with TRBJ2-3, with 12 bases that match TRBD2. The CDR3 runs 18 residues. The V gene's germline CDR1 is SGHTA and CDR2 FQGNSA. Unmatched junction bases numbered 9, after V lost 5 bases and J lost 0 bases. The DNA of the CDR3 is TGTGCCAGCAGCCCCGGGACTAGCGGGTCAACTAGCACAGATACGCAGTATTTT. Amino acid sequence: CASSPGTSGSTSTDTQYF.

The chain links TRBV18 to TRBJ2-5; D uncertain. CDR3 length: 13 residues. In germline, CDR1 is KGHSH, CDR2 LQKENI. Between the trimmed V and J ends, which lost 4 bases and 2 bases, there was a span of 8 bases. CDR3 sequence: CASSRTFQETQYF. The CDR3 region has the DNA TGTGCCAGCTCACGGACGTTTCAAGAGACCCAGTACTTC.

The CDR3 protein is CASSYQLDRAETQYF. CDR3 sequence (DNA): TGTGCCAGCAGTTACCAACTCGACAGGGCGGAGACCCAGTACTTC. The chain joins TRBV6-5 to TRBJ2-5, with 7 bases that match TRBD1. V dropped 2 bases and J dropped 5; count of bases not matched to a gene: 8. The CDR3 has 15 residues. Germline CDR1 MNHEY, CDR2 SVGAGI.

CDR3 protein: CASSPGLAGITEQFF. The CDR3, as DNA: TGTGCCAGCTCCCCTGGACTAGCGGGGATCACTGAGCAGTTCTTC. The V and J genes are TRBV18 and TRBJ2-1; 12 bases are a match to TRBD2. The germline V gene encodes CDR1 KGHSH and CDR2 LQKENI. V shed 6 bases, J shed 9 bases, and the junction held 9 bases outside the gene matches. The CDR3 loop spans 15 amino acids.

The chain joins TRBV12-3 or TRBV12-4 to TRBJ1-4, with 7 bases identical to TRBD1. CDR3 length equals 13 residues. With V trimmed by 5 bases and J by 7 bases, 4 bases remained unmatched. In nucleotides, the CDR3 is TGTGCCAGCAGTCGACAGGGCGGTGAAAAACTGTTTTTT. This codes for CASSRQGGEKLFF.

The chain combines TRBV30 with TRBJ2-7, with D maybe TRBD1 (6 bases). Germline V gene data show CDR1 as GTSNPN and CDR2 as SVGIG (reference sequence). The CDR3 runs 15 residues. The ends were cut back, 0 bases at V and 2 bases at J, with 14 bases in the middle. CDR3 DNA sequence: TGTGCCTGGAGTGTCGGGACACCTCCTACCTACGAGCAGTACTTC. Protein: CAWSVGTPPTYEQYF.

The chain combines TRBV19 with TRBJ2-7; 11 bases are shared with TRBD1. Unmatched junction bases numbered 9, after V lost 5 bases and J lost 3 bases. The CDR3 extends over 16 amino acids. From germline, CDR1 is LNHDA and CDR2 SQIVND (reference sequence). CDR3 region: CASSPQGQGADYEQYF. Here the CDR3 DNA reads TGTGCCAGTAGTCCCCAAGGACAGGGGGCGGACTACGAGCAGTACTTC.

The gene calls are TRBV4-3 and TRBJ1-3; unclear D gene. The CDR3 runs 15 residues. V lost 1 base to trimming and J lost 0 bases, with 7 bases between them. The germline gives CDR1 LGHNA, CDR2 YSLEER. The CDR3 nucleotides read TGCGCCAGCAGCCAAGTTCAGGCCTCTGGAAACACCATATATTTT. It specifies CASSQVQASGNTIYF.

The rearrangement uses TRBV28 and TRBJ2-7; D might be TRBD1 (6 bases). Trimming shortened V by 10 bases and J by 3 bases, and 16 bases separated the two germline ends. The germline gives CDR1 MDHEN, CDR2 SYDVKM. The CDR3 consists of 13 residues. DNA for the CDR3: TGTGCCACCGCCAGGGGCCCTCGCTACGAGCAGTACTTC. Amino acid sequence: CATARGPRYEQYF.

CDR3: CASMRGGGRTDTQYF. The CDR3 nucleotides read TGTGCCAGTATGCGGGGGGGCGGGAGAACAGATACGCAGTATTTT. V usage is TRBV28 and J usage is TRBJ2-3; 9 nucleotides align to TRBD2. CDR3 length equals 15 residues. V shed 9 bases, J shed 3 bases, and the junction held 10 bases outside the gene matches. Germline V gives CDR1 MDHEN, CDR2 SYDVKM.

This chain uses TRBV20-1 with TRBJ2-1, with TRBD2 as a possible D gene (5 bases). CDR3 length: 11 residues. Germline lookup yields CDR1 DFQATT and CDR2 SNEGSKA (reference sequence). V dropped 5 bases and J dropped 4 bases, with 6 bases sitting between them. The CDR3 is CSARTYNEQFF. DNA of the CDR3: TGCAGTGCTCGGACTTACAATGAGCAGTTCTTC.

The chain joins TRBV6-1 to TRBJ1-5, with D perhaps TRBD1 (5 bases). Trimming pared 2 bases from V and 4 bases from J, leaving 12 bases between. This CDR3 contains 15 residues. Germline V CDR1 and CDR2: MNHNS, SASEGT. The CDR3 protein is CASSEQTVGNQPQHF. The CDR3 nucleotides read TGTGCCAGCAGTGAACAGACAGTGGGGAATCAGCCCCAGCATTTT.

This rearrangement joins TRBV7-2 to TRBJ1-5; D gene uncertain. V was clipped by 5 bases and J by 1 base, with 12 bases between them. The CDR3 has 15 residues. Germline-derived CDR1 and CDR2 are SGHTA and FQGNSA. In DNA, the CDR3 is TGTGCCAGCAGCCTCTACGGACGAAGCAATCAGCCCCAGCATTTT. Translated: CASSLYGRSNQPQHF. The full variable domain, its missing parts supplied by reference TRBV7-2 and TRBJ1-5, is GAGVSQSPSNKVTEKGKDVELRCDPISGHTALYWYRQSLGQGLEFLIYFQGNSAPDKSGLPSDRFSAERTGGSVSTLTIQRTQQEDSAVYLCASSLYGRSNQPQHFGDGTRLSIL.

The chain employs TRBV6-4 and TRBJ2-1, with 10 positions matching TRBD1. Trimming at V came to 6 bases and at J to 7 bases, leaving 15 bases not matched to a gene. The CDR3 has 17 amino acids. CDR1 is MRHNA, CDR2 SNTAGT, per germline. CDR3: CASSVSNGQGEVNEQFF. The CDR3 bases are TGTGCCAGCAGCGTCTCCAACGGACAGGGGGAAGTGAATGAGCAGTTCTTC.

The rearrangement uses TRBV7-9 and TRBJ2-7, with 8 bases aligning to TRBD1. Germline values: CDR1 SEHNR, CDR2 FQNEAQ (reference sequence). The CDR3 covers 14 residues. V shed 7 bases, J shed 3 bases, and the junction held 8 bases outside the gene matches. The DNA for the CDR3 is TGTGCCAGCACTGTGACAGGGGACCTCTACGAGCAGTACTTC. Protein sequence: CASTVTGDLYEQYF.

The rearrangement joins TRBV6-2 or TRBV6-3 to TRBJ2-1; 10 bases agree with TRBD2. V was pared by 2 bases and J by 7 bases, with 8 bases of the junction left unmatched. This CDR3 is 16 amino acids long. Germline V gene sequence: CDR1 MNHEY, CDR2 SVGEGT. CDR3 in amino acids: CASSYGWASGGNEQFF. CDR3 DNA: TGTGCCAGCAGTTACGGGTGGGCTAGCGGGGGAAATGAGCAGTTCTTC.

This chain connects TRBV19 to TRBJ1-5; the D is unclear. This CDR3 spans 16 amino acids. Trimming pared 3 bases from V and 1 base from J, leaving 13 bases between. CDR1 is LNHDA and CDR2 is SQIVND in the germline V gene (reference sequence). CDR3 loop: CASSMYSVTSNQPQHF. CDR3 DNA sequence: TGTGCCAGTAGTATGTATAGCGTAACCAGCAATCAGCCCCAGCATTTT.

V and J are TRBV2 and TRBJ2-3, with a possible D match to TRBD1 (6 bases). Germline CDR1 SNHLY, CDR2 FYNNEI. The CDR3 is 15 amino acids. The ends were cut back, 3 bases at V and 2 bases at J, with 12 bases in the middle. The CDR3 DNA follows: TGTGCCAGCAGTGACCGTTGGGGGCTCACAGATACGCAGTATTTT. Its translation: CASSDRWGLTDTQYF.

This clone came up once. The J gene is TRBJ1-5, the V gene TRBV2; tentatively, D is TRBD1 (5 bases). The V gene's germline CDR1 is SNHLY and CDR2 FYNNEI. This CDR3 has 16 amino acids. Trimming stripped 5 bases from V and 0 bases from J, with 14 bases between. CDR3: CASSIDSPYSNQPQHF. In nucleotides, the CDR3 is TGTGCCAGCAGTATAGACAGTCCTTATAGCAATCAGCCCCAGCATTTT.